These 11 T cell receptor beta chains originate from one sample sequenced in a study of blood T cell repertoires in COVID-19. The data were produced by immunoSEQ multiplex PCR, yet TCRdb's version contains in-frame clones alone and is incomplete. The profile shows a few hundred thousand clones, around 90% of them singletons. Sequencing was performed on peripheral blood. The source is a woman in her seventies with active or convalescent COVID-19.

Points on this clone: One end of the junction does not line up with germline, which may come from a read error. This sequence joins TRBV2 and TRBJ1-6; D is perhaps TRBD1 (6 bases). The CDR3 runs to 11 residues. The germline gives CDR1 SNHLY, CDR2 FYNNEI. The CDR3 sequence: CASTLGTTVSF. The CDR3 DNA is TGTGCCAGCACCCTCGGGACAACAGTTTCCTTT.

The V and J genes are TRBV27 and TRBJ1-6; D call uncertain. The CDR3 is 19 residues long. Trimming removed 6 bases from V and 8 bases from J, with 29 bases in between. CDR1 and CDR2 (germline): MNHEY, SMNVEV (reference sequence). The DNA of the CDR3 is TGTGCCAGCAGCCCCTTCCGAACCACGGGTATCATTTGGTATTCACCCCTCCACTTT. Its translation: CASSPFRTTGIIWYSPLHF.

V usage is TRBV14 and J usage is TRBJ2-1, with TRBD2 identical over 8 bases. CDR3 length: 15 residues. The V segment lost 0 bases and the J segment 8 bases; nucleotides outside the gene matches: 6. CDR1 is SGHDN, CDR2 FVKESK, per germline. The CDR3 sequence is CASSQDRRGAHEQFF. The CDR3 nucleotides read TGTGCCAGCAGCCAAGATAGGCGGGGGGCCCATGAGCAGTTCTTC.

The chain employs TRBV19 and TRBJ1-6; 8 bases align to TRBD1. V lost 5 bases and J lost 7; bases outside the gene matches: 7. The germline gives CDR1 LNHDA, CDR2 SQIVND (reference sequence). This CDR3 spans 15 amino acids. This CDR3 reads CASSPRDRINSPLHF. CDR3 in DNA: TGTGCCAGTAGTCCCCGGGACAGGATCAATTCACCCCTCCACTTT.

The chain uses TRBV6-6 and TRBJ2-3, with TRBD1 identical over 8 bases. Per germline, CDR1 MNHNY and CDR2 SVGAGI (reference sequence). The length of the CDR3 is 14 residues. J was trimmed by 2 bases and V by 5 bases; bases with no gene match: 3. CDR3 bases: TGTGCCAGCAGTCCGACAGGGGTCACAGATACGCAGTATTTT. Protein: CASSPTGVTDTQYF.

This chain links TRBV27 with TRBJ1-1; D remains ambiguous. The V end lost 3 bases, the J end lost 0 bases, and 11 bases lay between the germline ends. CDR1 is MNHEY and CDR2 is SMNVEV in the germline V gene (reference sequence). This CDR3 comprises 15 residues. In nucleotides, the CDR3 is TGTGCCAGCAGTTTGGGCCCTCCGTTGAACACTGAAGCTTTCTTT. This encodes CASSLGPPLNTEAFF.

In its sample, this clone was seen once. The chain employs TRBV6-5 and TRBJ1-5; 10 bases are a match to TRBD1. The junction had 2 bases not matched to a gene; V was cut back by 0 bases and J by 6 bases. Germline CDR1 and CDR2: MNHEY and SVGAGI. This CDR3 spans 15 amino acids. CDR3 nucleotides: TGTGCCAGCAGTTACTCCAGGGACAGGGGTCAGCCCCAGCATTTT. Its protein product is CASSYSRDRGQPQHF.

The chain couples TRBV15 to TRBJ1-5; D is possibly TRBD1 (6 bases). Per germline, CDR1 LNHNV and CDR2 YYDKDF (reference sequence). Trimming shortened V by 5 bases and J by 9 bases, and 14 bases separated the two germline ends. CDR3 size: 13 residues. The CDR3 DNA is TGTGCCACCAGCTTAGACAGGCTGGGGCCCCAGCATTTT. This encodes CATSLDRLGPQHF. Together with reference TRBV15 and TRBJ1-5, the CDR3 gives the full variable domain: DAMVIQNPRYQVTQFGKPVTLSCSQTLNHNVMYWYQQKSSQAPKLLFHYYDKDFNNEADTPDNFQSRRPNTSFCFLDIRSPGLGDTAMYLCATSLDRLGPQHFGDGTRLSIL.

The gene calls are TRBV27 and TRBJ2-1; possibly TRBD2 for D (5 bases). With 5 bases removed from V and 7 bases from J, the gap between germline ends came to 12 bases. Germline loops: CDR1 MNHEY, CDR2 SMNVEV (reference sequence). The CDR3 length is 13 residues. The DNA of the CDR3 is TGTGCCAGCAGTCCGAGGGTGGGGAATGAGCAGTTCTTC. Protein sequence: CASSPRVGNEQFF.

The chain is built from TRBV3-1 (or the pseudogene TRBV3-2) and TRBJ2-1; a possible D gene is TRBD2 (7 bases). Per the germline V gene, CDR1 is LGHDT and CDR2 is YNNKEL (reference sequence). Trimming took off 1 base at V and 9 bases at J, with 13 bases between the two ends. The CDR3 has 14 residues. As DNA, the CDR3 is TGTGCCAGCAGCCAAGGTCGGGGGGCCGTTGAGCAGTTCTTC. This translates into CASSQGRGAVEQFF.

This rearrangement joins TRBV19 to TRBJ1-1; D remains ambiguous. Trimming took 3 bases from V and 6 from J, leaving 14 bases between them. The CDR3 totals 14 residues. Germline values: CDR1 LNHDA, CDR2 SQIVND (reference sequence). In DNA, the CDR3 is TGTGCCAGTAGTATGAACGCCTTGGCGGCTGAAGCTTTCTTT. Amino acids: CASSMNALAAEAFF.